One and the same sample provided the 20 T cell receptor beta chains below, sequenced in a study of T-cell reconstitution after alpha-beta-depleted transplantation in children. TCRbeta library construction was performed incorporating unique molecular identifiers. TCRdb re-derived calls from the PCR reads in MiXCR, one entry per CDR3 protein. The repertoire holds hundreds of thousands of distinct CDR3 sequences, with roughly 10% as singletons. The sample consisted of PBMCs, taken before TCRalphabeta/CD19-depleted stem cell transplant. These receptors all stem from a child aged 2 to 15 with inherited bone marrow failure, due to receive a stem cell transplant.

This clonotype was detected many times. The chain recombines TRBV6-2 or TRBV6-3 with TRBJ2-1; 9 nucleotides line up with TRBD1. CDR1 is MNHEY, CDR2 SVGEGT, per germline. The CDR3 loop spans 16 amino acids. Losses at the gene ends were 1 base for V and 5 bases for J; bases not matched to a gene: 6. CDR3 amino acids: CASSYLGQGKDNEQFF. CDR3 in DNA: TGTGCCAGCAGTTACTTGGGACAGGGTAAGGACAATGAGCAGTTCTTC.

Many counts were recorded for this clonotype. This chain uses TRBV15 with TRBJ2-2; 8 bases line up with TRBD2. Germline CDR1 LNHNV, CDR2 YYDKDF (reference sequence). V lost 1 base and J lost 4; bases outside the gene matches: 5. This CDR3 has 16 amino acids. The CDR3 reads CATSRVRSGGTGELFF. The CDR3 DNA reads as TGTGCCACCAGCAGAGTTAGAAGCGGGGGCACCGGGGAGCTGTTTTTT.

In its sample, this clonotype was seen many times. The CDR3 nucleotides read TGTGCCAGCAGTTTTCATTTGGGGGTCGTATTCCACGAGCAGTACTTC. Translation: CASSFHLGVVFHEQYF. V and J are TRBV12-3 or TRBV12-4 and TRBJ2-7; D may correspond to TRBD1 or TRBD2 (5 bases each). The V gene lost 3 bases and the J gene lost 5 bases, with 20 bases spanning the gap. The CDR3 contains 16 residues.

This clonotype was detected ten times or more. The genes are TRBV27 and TRBJ2-1; D is perhaps TRBD1 or TRBD2 (5 bases each). Looked up from germline, CDR1 is MNHEY and CDR2 is SMNVEV (reference sequence). This CDR3 has 13 amino acids. Trimming pared 6 bases from V and 5 bases from J, leaving 11 bases between. CDR3 DNA: TGTGCCAGCAGGCGTGGGGGACACAATGAGCAGTTCTTC. Encoded protein: CASRRGGHNEQFF.

This clonotype was counted ten times or more. This chain uses TRBV4-2 with TRBJ2-1, with TRBD2 matching 11 bases. V lost 1 base and J lost 4; bases outside the gene matches: 3. The CDR3 spans 16 residues. The germline V gene encodes CDR1 LGHNA and CDR2 YNFKEQ. The CDR3 here is CASSQGLAGSYNEQFF. DNA for the CDR3: TGTGCCAGCAGCCAAGGACTAGCGGGATCTTACAATGAGCAGTTCTTC.

This clonotype was detected ten times or more. The chain is built from TRBV6-1 and TRBJ2-5; 9 bases align to TRBD2. The germline V gene encodes CDR1 MNHNS and CDR2 SASEGT. V was clipped by 6 bases and J by 7 bases; unmatched bases: 12. The CDR3 sequence is 15 residues long. The DNA for the CDR3 is TGTGCCAGCAGCCCTTTTGCGGGAGGGCCGGGGACCCAGTACTTC. Its protein is CASSPFAGGPGTQYF.

The sample holds many counts of this clonotype. The V and J genes are TRBV5-1 and TRBJ2-1; TRBD1 aligns across 9 bases. J gave up 0 bases and V 0 bases, and 7 bases lay outside the gene matches. The CDR3 has 18 residues. Germline-derived CDR1 and CDR2 are SGHRS and YFSETQ. CDR3 in DNA: TGCGCCAGCAGCTTGGTAGGGACAGGGCGTTTCTCCTACAATGAGCAGTTCTTC. It translates to CASSLVGTGRFSYNEQFF. The whole variable domain, filled in from reference TRBV5-1 and TRBJ2-1, reads KAGVTQTPRYLIKTRGQQVTLSCSPISGHRSVSWYQQTPGQGLQFLFEYFSETQRNKGNFPGRFSGRQFSNSRSEMNVSTLELGDSALYLCASSLVGTGRFSYNEQFFGPGTRLTVL.

As concerns this clonotype: A much larger clone differs from this one at a single base, so this may be a read error. V and J are TRBV4-1 and TRBJ2-2; D is possibly TRBD1 (5 bases). CDR3 length: 13 amino acids. The germline gives CDR1 MGHRA, CDR2 YSYEKL. The CDR3 loop reads CTSSQLQVGELFF. The CDR3 DNA sequence: TGCACCAGCAGCCAGCTACAGGTCGGGGAGCTGTTTTTT.

J is TRBJ1-6 and V is TRBV14; 7 nucleotides match TRBD1. V was clipped by 5 bases and J by 7 bases; unmatched bases: 2. Germline CDR1 and CDR2: SGHDN and FVKESK. CDR3 length: 13 amino acids. The CDR3 sequence is CASSLTGNSPLHF. The DNA of the CDR3 is TGTGCCAGCAGCTTGACAGGGAATTCACCCCTCCACTTT.

There are many counts of this clonotype. V gene TRBV21-1 combines with J gene TRBJ2-5; TRBD2, as called in the table, went unchecked against the DNA. TRBV21-1 represents a pseudogene. The CDR3 loop spans 15 amino acids. CDR3 loop: CASSFRHSGEETQYF. CDR3 nucleotides: TGTGCCAGCAGCTTCCGGCATAGCGGGGAAGAGACCCAGTACTTC.

Many counts were recorded for this clonotype. V is TRBV12-3 or TRBV12-4 and J is TRBJ2-1, with 11 bases lining up with TRBD2. The CDR3 spans 15 residues. The trim removed 6 bases at V and 6 bases at J, leaving 7 bases unmatched. CDR3 protein: CASSTAGLAVNEQFF. The CDR3 DNA reads TGTGCCAGCAGCACCGCGGGACTAGCGGTCAATGAGCAGTTCTTC.

This clonotype was seen repeatedly, ten times or more. The CDR3 spells CASSRRGADTQYF. The CDR3 DNA follows: TGTGCCAGCAGTCGGAGGGGTGCAGATACGCAGTATTTT. The rearrangement joins TRBV12-3 or TRBV12-4 to TRBJ2-3; weak D call: TRBD2 (6 bases). Trimming left V 5 bases short and J 4 bases short, with 10 bases between. The CDR3 extends over 13 amino acids.

The chain employs TRBV10-3 and TRBJ1-2; D is undetermined. This CDR3 region has 14 residues. Germline CDR1 is ENHRY and CDR2 is SYGVKD. V was trimmed by 0 bases and J by 4 bases, leaving 9 bases between them. The CDR3 reads CAISESRNAYGYTF. CDR3 coding DNA: TGTGCCATCAGTGAGTCGCGGAATGCCTATGGCTACACCTTC.

The chain uses TRBV20-1 and TRBJ2-7; D ambiguous. In germline, CDR1 is DFQATT, CDR2 SNEGSKA (reference sequence). The CDR3 is 16 residues long. V was shortened by 0 bases and J by 4 bases, with 19 bases between the two germline ends. CDR3 nucleotides: TGCAGTGCTAGAGATTTGTTTGGCCCCACTCTATACGAGCAGTACTTC. Its translation: CSARDLFGPTLYEQYF.

This clonotype has ten or more counts. The V gene is TRBV4-3, the J gene TRBJ2-1; D possibly matches TRBD1 or TRBD2 (7 bases each). This CDR3 region has 17 residues. CDR1 and CDR2 from the germline V gene are LGHNA and YSLEER. Trimming left V 0 bases short and J 3 bases short, with 15 bases between. The CDR3 coding sequence is TGCGCCAGCAGCCAAGACAGGGGGAGGGGGCTCTACAATGAGCAGTTCTTC. Protein: CASSQDRGRGLYNEQFF.

This clonotype has a handful of counts. This sequence joins TRBV27 and TRBJ2-3; 12 bases are a match to TRBD2. V lost 3 bases to trimming and J lost 6 bases; unmatched junction nucleotides: 4. The germline gives CDR1 MNHEY, CDR2 SMNVEV (reference sequence). The CDR3 sequence is 15 residues long. In DNA form, the CDR3 reads TGTGCCAGCAGTTTCGTTGGACTAGCGGGGGATACGCAGTATTTT. It is translated as CASSFVGLAGDTQYF.

This clonotype was recorded at least ten times. The V and J genes are TRBV27 and TRBJ2-7; a possible D gene is TRBD1 (6 bases). CDR1 is MNHEY, CDR2 SMNVEV, per germline (reference sequence). CDR3 length: 14 residues. V was cut by 3 bases and J by 4 bases, with 13 bases left in between. The DNA of the CDR3 is TGTGCCAGCAGTTTTGTGACAGGCGCGTACGAGCAGTACTTC. Amino acid sequence: CASSFVTGAYEQYF.

The chain employs TRBV5-1 and TRBJ1-1; D is unresolved. Trimming left V 1 base short and J 6 bases short, with 10 bases between. The germline V gene encodes CDR1 SGHRS and CDR2 YFSETQ. The CDR3 sequence is 13 residues long. Written as DNA, the CDR3 is TGCGCCAGCAGCTTGATGGGTCAGCCTGAAGCTTTCTTT. This translates into CASSLMGQPEAFF.

This clonotype showed up many times. The rearrangement joins TRBV4-1 to TRBJ1-3; TRBD1 might be the D (5 bases). Germline lookup yields CDR1 MGHRA and CDR2 YSYEKL. V was trimmed by 3 bases and J by 0 bases, leaving 24 bases between them. The CDR3 extends over 20 amino acids. CDR3 bases: TGCGCCAGCAGCCATATGGGAGGGCCTCGGGGCCCCTCCTCTGGAAACACCATATATTTT. Translating it yields CASSHMGGPRGPSSGNTIYF.

Comment on this clonotype: This may stem from a read error, because a much larger clone lies one nucleotide away. This sequence joins TRBV7-6 and TRBJ2-7; no reliable D call. CDR1 and CDR2 (germline): SGHVS, FNYEAQ. The CDR3 is 14 amino acids. V lost 5 bases and J 3 bases, leaving 14 bases between the germline ends. The CDR3, as DNA: TGTGCCAGCAGCGCTATGGTAGTCGGCTACGAGCAGTACTTC. This translates into CASSAMVVGYEQYF. The complete variable domain, with remaining parts taken from reference TRBV7-6 and TRBJ2-7, reads GAGVSQSPRYKVTKRGQDVALRCDPISGHVSLYWYRQALGQGPEFLTYFNYEAQQDKSGLPNDRFSAERPEGSISTLTIQRTEQRDSAMYRCASSAMVVGYEQYFGPGTRLTVT.